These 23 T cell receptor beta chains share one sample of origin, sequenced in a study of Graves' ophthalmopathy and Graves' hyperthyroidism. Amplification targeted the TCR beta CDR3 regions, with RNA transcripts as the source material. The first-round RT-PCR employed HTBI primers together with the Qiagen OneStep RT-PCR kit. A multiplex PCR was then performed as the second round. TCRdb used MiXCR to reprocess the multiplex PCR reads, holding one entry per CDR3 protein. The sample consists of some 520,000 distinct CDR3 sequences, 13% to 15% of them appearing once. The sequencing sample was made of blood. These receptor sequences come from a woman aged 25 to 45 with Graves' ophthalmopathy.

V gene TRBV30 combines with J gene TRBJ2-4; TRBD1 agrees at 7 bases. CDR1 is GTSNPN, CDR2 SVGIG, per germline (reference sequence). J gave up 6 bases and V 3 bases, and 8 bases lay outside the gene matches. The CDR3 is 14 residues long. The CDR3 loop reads CAWSSGGPGNIQYF. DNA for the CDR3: TGTGCCTGGAGCTCAGGGGGTCCGGGAAACATTCAGTACTTC.

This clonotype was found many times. The CDR3 nucleotides read TGTGCCAGCAGTTTTAGGGGCATCGGGCAGTGGCATAGCAATCAGCCCCAGCATTTT. Amino acid sequence: CASSFRGIGQWHSNQPQHF. This chain connects TRBV12-3 or TRBV12-4 to TRBJ1-5, with TRBD1 as a possible D gene (5 bases). V gave up 3 bases and J gave up 0 bases, with 21 bases separating them. CDR3 length: 19 amino acids.

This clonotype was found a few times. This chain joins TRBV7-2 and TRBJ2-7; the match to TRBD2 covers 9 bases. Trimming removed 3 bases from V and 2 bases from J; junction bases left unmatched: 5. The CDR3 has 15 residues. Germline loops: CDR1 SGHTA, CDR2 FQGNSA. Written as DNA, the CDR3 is TGTGCCAGCAGCTTTGCGGGGGGGACAACCTACGAGCAGTACTTC. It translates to CASSFAGGTTYEQYF.

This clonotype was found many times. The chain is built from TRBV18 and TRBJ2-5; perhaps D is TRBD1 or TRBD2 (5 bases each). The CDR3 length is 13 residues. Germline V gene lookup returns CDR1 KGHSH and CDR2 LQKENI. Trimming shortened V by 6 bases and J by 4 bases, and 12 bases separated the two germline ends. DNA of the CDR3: TGTGCCAGCTCTCGAGAGGGGAGAGAGACCCAGTACTTC. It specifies CASSREGRETQYF. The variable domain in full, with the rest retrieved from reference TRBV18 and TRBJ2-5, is NAGVMQNPRHLVRRRGQEARLRCSPMKGHSHVYWYRQLPEEGLKFMVYLQKENIIDESGMPKERFSAEFPKEGPSILRIQQVVRGDSAAYFCASSREGRETQYFGPGTRLLVL.

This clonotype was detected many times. The CDR3 DNA sequence: TGTGCCAGCAGTTCCAGACAGGGCCACGAGCAGTACTTC. Translated: CASSSRQGHEQYF. The V call is TRBV12-3 or TRBV12-4, the J call TRBJ2-7; TRBD1 matches at 7 bases. The CDR3 is 13 amino acids. The V segment lost 4 bases and the J segment 5 bases; nucleotides outside the gene matches: 5.

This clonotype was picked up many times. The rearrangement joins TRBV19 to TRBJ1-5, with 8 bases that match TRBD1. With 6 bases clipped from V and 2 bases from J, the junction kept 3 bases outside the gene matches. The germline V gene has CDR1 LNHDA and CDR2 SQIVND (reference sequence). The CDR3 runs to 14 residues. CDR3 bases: TGTGCCAGTAGCACGGGACAGGGCAATCAGCCCCAGCATTTT. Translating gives CASSTGQGNQPQHF. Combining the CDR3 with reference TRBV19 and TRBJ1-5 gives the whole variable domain DGGITQSPKYLFRKEGQNVTLSCEQNLNHDAMYWYRQDPGQGLRLIYYSQIVNDFQKGDIAEGYSVSREKKESFPLTVTSAQKNPTAFYLCASSTGQGNQPQHFGDGTRLSIL.

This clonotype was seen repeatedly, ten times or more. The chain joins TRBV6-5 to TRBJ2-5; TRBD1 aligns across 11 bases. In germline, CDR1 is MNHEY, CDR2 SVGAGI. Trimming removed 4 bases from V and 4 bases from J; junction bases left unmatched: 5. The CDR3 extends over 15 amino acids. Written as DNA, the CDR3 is TGTGCCAGCAGTTCTCGGACAGGGGGCCGAGAGACCCAGTACTTC. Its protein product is CASSSRTGGRETQYF.

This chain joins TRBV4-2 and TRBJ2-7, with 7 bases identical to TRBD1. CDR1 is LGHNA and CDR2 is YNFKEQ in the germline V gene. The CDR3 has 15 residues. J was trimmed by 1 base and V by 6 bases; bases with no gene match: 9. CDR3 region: CASRLDRDRSYEQYF. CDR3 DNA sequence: TGTGCCAGCAGGCTCGACCGGGACAGATCCTACGAGCAGTACTTC.

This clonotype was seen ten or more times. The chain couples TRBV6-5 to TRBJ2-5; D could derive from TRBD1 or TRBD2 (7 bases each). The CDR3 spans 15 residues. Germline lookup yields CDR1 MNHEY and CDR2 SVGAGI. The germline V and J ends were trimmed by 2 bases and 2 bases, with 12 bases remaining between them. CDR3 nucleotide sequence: TGTGCCAGCAGTTACATGCAGGGGGGGCAAGAGACCCAGTACTTC. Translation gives CASSYMQGGQETQYF.

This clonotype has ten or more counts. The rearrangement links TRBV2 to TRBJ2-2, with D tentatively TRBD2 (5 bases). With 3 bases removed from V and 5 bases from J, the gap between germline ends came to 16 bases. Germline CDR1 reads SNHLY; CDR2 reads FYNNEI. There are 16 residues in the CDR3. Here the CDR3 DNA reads TGTGCCAGCAGTGAGCCGGGTAGCGTGGGGACCGGGGAGCTGTTTTTT. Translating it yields CASSEPGSVGTGELFF.

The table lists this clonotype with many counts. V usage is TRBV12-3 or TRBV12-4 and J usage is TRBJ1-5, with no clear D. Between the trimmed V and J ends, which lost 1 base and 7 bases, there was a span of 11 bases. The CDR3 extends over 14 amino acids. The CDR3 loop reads CASSLEGRWQPQHF. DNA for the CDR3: TGTGCCAGCAGTTTAGAGGGCCGGTGGCAGCCCCAGCATTTT.

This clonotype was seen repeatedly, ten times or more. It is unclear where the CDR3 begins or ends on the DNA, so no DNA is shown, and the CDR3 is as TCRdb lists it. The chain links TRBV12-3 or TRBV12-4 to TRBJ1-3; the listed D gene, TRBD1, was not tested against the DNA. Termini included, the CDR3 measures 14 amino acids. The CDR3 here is CASSSSDRGNTIYF.

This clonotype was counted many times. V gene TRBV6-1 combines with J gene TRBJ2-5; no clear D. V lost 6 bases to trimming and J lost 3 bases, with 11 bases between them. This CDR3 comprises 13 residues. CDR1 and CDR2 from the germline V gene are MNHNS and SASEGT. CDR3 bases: TGTGCCAGCAGATTCGACACCGAAGAGACCCAGTACTTC. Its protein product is CASRFDTEETQYF.

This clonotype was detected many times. The CDR3 region has the DNA TGTGCCAGCATCCTCCCCGGCACCGCTTTCTTT. This gives the protein CASILPGTAFF. V is TRBV2 and J is TRBJ1-1; D is unresolved. Germline CDR1 is SNHLY and CDR2 is FYNNEI. The length of the CDR3 is 11 residues. Trimming took off 7 bases at V and 11 bases at J, with 14 bases between the two ends. Full variable domain (rest looked up from reference TRBV2 and TRBJ1-1): EPEVTQTPSHQVTQMGQEVILRCVPISNHLYFYWYRQILGQKVEFLVSFYNNEISEKSEIFDDQFSVERPDGSNFTLKIRSTKLEDSAMYFCASILPGTAFFGQGTRLTVV.

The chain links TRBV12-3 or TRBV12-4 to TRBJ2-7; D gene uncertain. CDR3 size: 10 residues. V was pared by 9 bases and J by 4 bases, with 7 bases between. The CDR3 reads CARWGYEQYF. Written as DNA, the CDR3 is TGTGCCAGGTGGGGTTACGAGCAGTACTTC.

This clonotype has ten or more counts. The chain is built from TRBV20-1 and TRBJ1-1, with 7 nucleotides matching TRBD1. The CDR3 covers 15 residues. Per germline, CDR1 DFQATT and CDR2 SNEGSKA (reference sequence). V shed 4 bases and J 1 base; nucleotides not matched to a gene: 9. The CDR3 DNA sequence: TGCAGTGCTACTCCAAGACAGGGAAGGAACACTGAAGCTTTCTTT. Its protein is CSATPRQGRNTEAFF.

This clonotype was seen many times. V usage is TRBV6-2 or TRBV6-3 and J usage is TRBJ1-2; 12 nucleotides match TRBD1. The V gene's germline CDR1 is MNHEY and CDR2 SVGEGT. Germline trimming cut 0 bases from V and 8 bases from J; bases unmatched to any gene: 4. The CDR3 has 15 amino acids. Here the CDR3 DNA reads TGTGCCAGCAGTTACTCGGGACAGGGGGCGCGGGGCTACACCTTC. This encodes CASSYSGQGARGYTF.

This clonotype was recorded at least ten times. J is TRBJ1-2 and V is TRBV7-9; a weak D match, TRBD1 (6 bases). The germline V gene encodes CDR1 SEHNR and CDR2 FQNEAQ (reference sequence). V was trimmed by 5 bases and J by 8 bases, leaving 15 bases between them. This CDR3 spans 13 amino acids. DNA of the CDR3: TGTGCCAGCAGCCCATCGGGGGCTCAAGGCTACACCTTC. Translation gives CASSPSGAQGYTF.

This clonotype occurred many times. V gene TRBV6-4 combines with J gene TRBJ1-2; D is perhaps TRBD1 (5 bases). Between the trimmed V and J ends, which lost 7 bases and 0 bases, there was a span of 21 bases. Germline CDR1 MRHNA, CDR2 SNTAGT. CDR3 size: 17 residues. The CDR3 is CASIRAKGWLANYGYTF. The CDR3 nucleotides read TGTGCCAGCATTCGAGCGAAGGGGTGGCTAGCTAACTATGGCTACACCTTC.

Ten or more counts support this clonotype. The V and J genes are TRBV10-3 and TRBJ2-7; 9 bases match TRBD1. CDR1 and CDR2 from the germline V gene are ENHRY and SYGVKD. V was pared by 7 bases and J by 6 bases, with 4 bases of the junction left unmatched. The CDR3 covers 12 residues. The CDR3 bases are TGTGCCATCAAGGGACAGGGTTTCGAGCAGTACTTC. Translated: CAIKGQGFEQYF.

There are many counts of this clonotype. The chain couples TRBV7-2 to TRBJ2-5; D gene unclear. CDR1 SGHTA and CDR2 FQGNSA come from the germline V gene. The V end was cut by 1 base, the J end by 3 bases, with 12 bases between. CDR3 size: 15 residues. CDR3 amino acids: CASSLDLPRKETQYF. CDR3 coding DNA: TGTGCCAGCAGCTTAGATCTGCCCAGGAAAGAGACCCAGTACTTC. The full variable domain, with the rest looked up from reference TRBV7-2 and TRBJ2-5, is GAGVSQSPSNKVTEKGKDVELRCDPISGHTALYWYRQSLGQGLEFLIYFQGNSAPDKSGLPSDRFSAERTGGSVSTLTIQRTQQEDSAVYLCASSLDLPRKETQYFGPGTRLLVL.

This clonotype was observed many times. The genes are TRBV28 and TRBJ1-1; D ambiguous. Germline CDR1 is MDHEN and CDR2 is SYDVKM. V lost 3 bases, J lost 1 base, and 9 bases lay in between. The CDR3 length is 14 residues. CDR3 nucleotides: TGTGCCAGCAGTTTGTTGTTGGAGAACACTGAAGCTTTCTTT. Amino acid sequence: CASSLLLENTEAFF.

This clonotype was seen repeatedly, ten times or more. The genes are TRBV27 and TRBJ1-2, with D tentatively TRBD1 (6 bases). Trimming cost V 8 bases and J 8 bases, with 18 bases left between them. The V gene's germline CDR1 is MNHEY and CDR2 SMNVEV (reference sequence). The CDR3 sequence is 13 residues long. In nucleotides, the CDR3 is TGTGCCAGCTGGGGGGCAGGGCCGAGGGGCTACACCTTC. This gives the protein CASWGAGPRGYTF.